This TCR beta chain was recorded in a study of blood T cell repertoires in COVID-19. Study-level background: Specimens from acute and convalescent COVID-19 originated in the United States, Italy and Spain. PBMCs, B-cell-depleted T cells, or T cells provided the cDNA or gDNA that made up the material.

Original methodology: The authors estimated nucleated cell counts from reference gene primer amplification. Assay: immunoSEQ multiplex PCR; the TCRdb copy retains only in-frame clones and omits some. V and J calls and clone size are those listed in that table; D and trimming were worked out from the DNA. The profile shows around 160,000 clones, more than 75% of them singletons. The V and J ends lost 3 bases and 3 bases respectively, with 14 bases between them. The germline gives CDR1 MDHEN, CDR2 SYDVKM. The CDR3 contains 15 residues. The receptor was isolated from a man in his fifties or sixties with active or convalescent COVID-19. The gene calls are TRBV28 and TRBJ1-1; TRBD1 might be the D (5 bases). The source material was peripheral blood. The CDR3 reads CASSFWGGSDTEAFF. The CDR3 DNA is TGTGCCAGCAGTTTTTGGGGGGGGTCGGACACTGAAGCTTTCTTT.